The count of the clone carrying this T cell receptor beta chain is one. Its target is not known. Measured with immunoSEQ multiplex PCR; TCRdb has only the in-frame clones, and not every one. The sample yields 55,000 to 90,000 clones, roughly four fifths seen once. The data originate from a study of T cell responses to AZD1222 COVID-19 vaccine. Study observations and caveats: Spike-specific TCR breadth and depth both grew after two AZD1222 doses.

CDR3 length: 15 residues. The germline V gene has CDR1 LNHDA and CDR2 SQIVND (reference sequence). Trimming at V came to 3 bases and at J to 7 bases, leaving 6 bases not matched to a gene. This chain connects TRBV19 to TRBJ2-1, with TRBD2 matching 10 bases. This specimen consisted of peripheral blood, obtained on day 0 of AZD1222 vaccination. The receptor was isolated from an adult in good health. Here the CDR3 reads CASSILAGVGNEQFF. The CDR3 DNA reads as TGTGCCAGTAGTATTCTAGCGGGGGTCGGGAATGAGCAGTTCTTC. The full variable domain, rest sourced from reference TRBV19 and TRBJ2-1, is DGGITQSPKYLFRKEGQNVTLSCEQNLNHDAMYWYRQDPGQGLRLIYYSQIVNDFQKGDIAEGYSVSREKKESFPLTVTSAQKNPTAFYLCASSILAGVGNEQFFGPGTRLTVL.